One sample yielded the 10 T cell receptor beta chains listed below, sequenced in a study of T cells in Graves' hyperthyroidism and ophthalmopathy (dated by TCRdb to about 2019). Libraries were made using multiplex PCR. These reads were obtained on an Illumina HiSeq 2000. The TCR beta CDR3 regions were amplified from the RNA transcripts. A first-round RT-PCR of the TCR CDR3 used the HTBI primer set with the Qiagen OneStep RT-PCR kit. TCRdb reanalyzed the raw reads on its own, using fastp at Q25 for trimming and MiXCR for clone calling, and kept in-frame beta chains. Rows with a matching CDR3 protein are joined into one entry that keeps the most common DNA and genes. This sample comprises about 360,000 distinct CDR3 sequences, 13% of them detected only once. The biggest ten clones account for less than 25% of the sample. Material for sequencing was blood. These receptors all come from a man younger than 45 with Graves' hyperthyroidism that later progressed to Graves' ophthalmopathy.

This clonotype was counted only a few times. The chain combines TRBV3-1 with TRBJ2-7, with TRBD2 matching 7 bases. CDR3 size: 15 residues. J lost 4 bases, V lost 4 bases, and 10 bases had no gene match. Germline V lookup: CDR1 LGHDT, CDR2 YNNKEL (reference sequence). CDR3 loop: CASSRSGLVGYEQYF. The CDR3 nucleotides read TGTGCCAGCAGCCGATCCGGACTAGTTGGTTACGAGCAGTACTTC.

This clonotype was observed at least ten times. The chain uses TRBV7-9 and TRBJ2-6; no firm D call. Germline CDR1 reads SEHNR; CDR2 reads FQNEAQ (reference sequence). CDR3 size: 14 residues. V dropped 5 bases and J dropped 0 bases, with 5 bases sitting between them. In nucleotides, the CDR3 is TGTGCCAGCAGCCCTAACTCTGGGGCCAACGTCCTGACTTTC. Protein: CASSPNSGANVLTF.

This clonotype was seen a few times. This chain's CDR3 is CSVGTEYTEAFF. CDR3 DNA sequence: TGCAGCGTTGGGACAGAATACACTGAAGCTTTCTTT. The chain has TRBV29-1 and TRBJ1-1; tentative D call: TRBD1 (6 bases). Germline CDR1 reads SQVTM; CDR2 reads ANQGSEA. This CDR3 contains 12 residues. With 4 bases removed from V and 3 bases from J, the gap between germline ends came to 9 bases.

The chain employs TRBV6-5 and TRBJ1-5, with D possibly matching TRBD1 (5 bases). The CDR3 is made up of 12 amino acids. The V end lost 1 base, the J end lost 9 bases, and 7 bases lay between the germline ends. CDR1 MNHEY and CDR2 SVGAGI come from the germline V gene. This CDR3 is CASSYFGGPQHF. CDR3 DNA: TGTGCCAGCAGTTACTTCGGGGGGCCCCAGCATTTT.

Ten or more counts support this clonotype. The gene calls are TRBV2 and TRBJ2-7; D call uncertain. The CDR3 runs 12 residues. Trimming pared 3 bases from V and 4 bases from J, leaving 7 bases between. The V gene's germline CDR1 is SNHLY and CDR2 FYNNEI. The CDR3 protein is CASSDFGYEQYF. The CDR3 bases are TGTGCCAGCAGTGATTTCGGGTACGAGCAGTACTTC.

This clonotype was observed at least ten times. This rearrangement joins TRBV27 to TRBJ2-1; D is unresolved. V gave up 7 bases and J gave up 4 bases, with 14 bases separating them. Germline V CDR1 and CDR2: MNHEY, SMNVEV (reference sequence). This CDR3 spans 14 amino acids. CDR3 in DNA: TGTGCCAGCAATCTCGGAAACTCGTACAATGAGCAGTTCTTC. Its protein product is CASNLGNSYNEQFF.

This clonotype was counted ten times or more. V gene TRBV20-1 combines with J gene TRBJ1-2, with a tentative D call TRBD1 (6 bases). The CDR3 covers 15 residues. V was clipped by 5 bases and J by 5 bases, with 21 bases between them. Germline CDR1 is DFQATT and CDR2 is SNEGSKA (reference sequence). CDR3 amino acids: CSAPGRGFGSYGYTF. In DNA form, the CDR3 reads TGCAGTGCTCCTGGGAGGGGGTTTGGATCTTATGGCTACACCTTC.

This clonotype has ten or more counts. The chain combines TRBV12-3 or TRBV12-4 with TRBJ2-3; D is unresolved. This CDR3 region has 12 residues. V was pared by 3 bases and J by 2 bases, with 3 bases between. CDR3 nucleotides: TGTGCCAGCAGTTTTGACACAGATACGCAGTATTTT. Protein sequence: CASSFDTDTQYF.

Ten or more counts support this clonotype. The rearrangement joins TRBV7-9 to TRBJ2-7; 10 bases match TRBD1. CDR1 is SEHNR and CDR2 is FQNEAQ in the germline V gene (reference sequence). The trim removed 4 bases at V and 3 bases at J, leaving 9 bases unmatched. This CDR3 has 16 amino acids. Here the CDR3 reads CASSSLPGQGNYEQYF. Here the CDR3 DNA reads TGTGCCAGCAGCTCCTTACCGGGACAGGGGAACTACGAGCAGTACTTC.

This clonotype was observed at least ten times. This chain joins TRBV5-1 and TRBJ2-7; the match to TRBD1 covers 7 bases. V shed 2 bases and J 6 bases; nucleotides not matched to a gene: 5. CDR1 and CDR2 (germline): SGHRS, YFSETQ. The CDR3 covers 13 residues. CDR3 residues: CASSFGQATEQYF. In DNA form, the CDR3 reads TGCGCCAGCAGCTTCGGACAGGCCACCGAGCAGTACTTC.